These T cell receptor beta chains were read from a single sample in a study of blood T cell repertoires in COVID-19. The protocol was immunoSEQ multiplex PCR, while the TCRdb copy is restricted to in-frame clones and leaves out a portion. The table has 150,000 to 250,000 clones, 70% to 85% seen once. Input material: peripheral blood. The receptors come from a human donor with acute or convalescent COVID-19. The donor label of this sample is uncertain. The CDR3 runs from the conserved cysteine through the conserved F or W. The order of the fields is D gene, clone size, V gene, J gene, CDR3 DNA, CDR3 protein. The D gene is left open where the match is weak. Size values are once, few and many counts, or a class for expanded clones, and some rows have none.

-,-,TRBV6-2/TRBV6-3,TRBJ1-5,TGTGCCAGCAGTTATATTGGGGGGGCCGGTCAGCCCCAGCATTTT,CASSYIGGAGQPQHF
-,-,TRBV6-5,TRBJ1-6,TGTGCCAGCAGTTACTCGGAGGTTAGGAATTCACCCCTCCACTTT,CASSYSEVRNSPLHF
TRBD2,once,TRBV30,TRBJ2-5,TGTGCCTGGAGTCGCCCTAGCGGGAGGCAAGAGACCCAGTACTTC,CAWSRPSGRQETQYF
-,-,TRBV27,TRBJ1-4,TGTGCCAGCAGTTCCACGGGACACCATGAAAAACTGTTTTTT,CASSSTGHHEKLFF
TRBD1,-,TRBV24-1,TRBJ2-1,TGTGCCACCAGTGATACCGGGACAGGGAATAGCAATGAGCAGTTCTTC,CATSDTGTGNSNEQFF
TRBD2,once,TRBV29-1,TRBJ2-1,TGCAGCCTAGCGGGAGGGCCCAATGAGCAGTTCTTC,CSLAGGPNEQFF
-,-,TRBV21-1,TRBJ1-1,TGTGCCAGCAGCAAAAGGGGCAGGGGAAACACTGAAGCTTTCTTT,CASSKRGRGNTEAFF
-,-,TRBV27,TRBJ1-6,TGTGCCAGCAGCGACGGACACTCACCCCTCCACTTT,CASSDGHSPLHF
TRBD1,once,TRBV6-5,TRBJ2-1,TGTGCCAGCAGTAGCCGGGACAGACCCTACAATGAGCAGTTCTTC,CASSSRDRPYNEQFF
-,few,TRBV7-9,TRBJ1-1,TGTGCCAGCAGCCCGTGGACAGATAGGAACACTGAAGCTTTCTTT,CASSPWTDRNTEAFF
TRBD1,-,TRBV4-2,TRBJ1-5,TGTGCCAGCAGCCAGGTGGACAGGGGCAATCAGCCCCAGCATTTT,CASSQVDRGNQPQHF
TRBD1,-,TRBV15,TRBJ1-2,TGTGCCACCAGCAGAGGGGGACAGGGCCTATTAGGGGGCTACACCTTC,CATSRGGQGLLGGYTF
-,-,TRBV2,TRBJ2-2,TGTGCCAGCAGTGAAACGACAGGGAACACCGGGGAGCTGTTTTTT,CASSETTGNTGELFF
-,-,TRBV4-1,TRBJ2-2,TGCGCCAGCAGTGGGCGGGCCGGGGAGCTGTTTTTT,CASSGRAGELFF
-,-,TRBV19,TRBJ1-5,TGTGCCAGTAATTGGAGGGATTCCAATCAGCCCCAGCATTTT,CASNWRDSNQPQHF
-,-,TRBV5-5,TRBJ2-3,TGTGCCAGCAGCGTTGGGCACCTAGCGAGCAGCACAGATACGCAGTATTTT,CASSVGHLASSTDTQYF
TRBD1,-,TRBV19,TRBJ1-2,TGTGCCAGTAGTATTCGACAGGGTCACTATGGCTACACCTTC,CASSIRQGHYGYTF
-,many,TRBV3-1/TRBV3-2,TRBJ1-2,TGTGCCAGCAGCCATGTCCAGGGGAATGGCTACACCTTC,CASSHVQGNGYTF
-,-,TRBV9,TRBJ1-5,TGTGCCAGCAGCGAAGGGGCGAGCAATCAGCCCCAGCATTTT,CASSEGASNQPQHF
-,-,TRBV20-1,TRBJ1-2,TGCAGTGCTTCAGGGGTCTATGGCTACACCTTC,CSASGVYGYTF
-,-,TRBV19,TRBJ1-3,TGTGCCAGTAGTAACCGCCAGGGGTCTGGAAACACCATATATTTT,CASSNRQGSGNTIYF
-,-,TRBV6-2/TRBV6-3,TRBJ2-1,TGTGCCAGCAGTTACTCCGGGGTCTCCTACAATGAGCAGTTCTTC,CASSYSGVSYNEQFF
-,-,TRBV2,TRBJ1-4,TGTGCCAGCAGGAGCAGACTGGCTAATGAAAAACTGTTTTTT,CASRSRLANEKLFF
-,-,TRBV10-3,TRBJ1-1,TGTGCCATCAGTGAGGGGCAGCTCCCCGCAGAGGCTTTCTTT,CAISEGQLPAEAFF
-,-,TRBV29-1,TRBJ2-7,TGCAGCGTTACCCAGGGTTACACCTACGAGCAGTACTTC,CSVTQGYTYEQYF
TRBD2,-,TRBV6-5,TRBJ2-3,TGTGCCAGCAGCCCCCAGCGGGAGGTAACAGATACGCAGTATTTT,CASSPQREVTDTQYF
-,-,TRBV11-1,TRBJ1-5,TGTGCCAGCAGCTTAGCGCGGGACCAGCCCCAGCATTTT,CASSLARDQPQHF
TRBD1,-,TRBV11-2,TRBJ2-1,TGTGCCAGCACCTCCGACAGGGGCTACAATGAGCAGTTCTTC,CASTSDRGYNEQFF
TRBD2,-,TRBV19,TRBJ2-3,TGTGCCAGTAAGGGTCGCAAAGCGGGAGGCACAGATACGCAGTATTTT,CASKGRKAGGTDTQYF
-,-,TRBV9,TRBJ2-1,TGTGCCAGCAGCGTAGTCAGTACCGCAGGTGAGCAGTTCTTC,CASSVVSTAGEQFF
TRBD1,-,TRBV3-1/TRBV3-2,TRBJ1-5,TGTGCCAGCAGCCCTTCATCTGGGACAGGGGTTGGCAATCAGCCCCAGCATTTT,CASSPSSGTGVGNQPQHF